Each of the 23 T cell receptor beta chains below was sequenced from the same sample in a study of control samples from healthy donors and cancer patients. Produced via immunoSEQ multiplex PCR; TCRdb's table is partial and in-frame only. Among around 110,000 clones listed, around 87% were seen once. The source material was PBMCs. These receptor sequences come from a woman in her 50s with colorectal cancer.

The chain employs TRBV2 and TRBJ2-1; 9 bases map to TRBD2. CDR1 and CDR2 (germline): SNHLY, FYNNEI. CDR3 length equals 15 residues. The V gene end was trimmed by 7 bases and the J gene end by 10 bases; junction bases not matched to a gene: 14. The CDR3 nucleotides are TGTGCCAGCATGCTAGGGGTTAGCGGGAGTTCGGAGCAGTTCTTC. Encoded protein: CASMLGVSGSSEQFF.

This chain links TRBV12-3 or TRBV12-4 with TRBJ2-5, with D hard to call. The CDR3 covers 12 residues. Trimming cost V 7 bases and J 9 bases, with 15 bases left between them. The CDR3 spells CASNIGHSPQYF. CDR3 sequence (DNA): TGTGCCAGCAATATAGGCCACTCTCCCCAGTACTTC.

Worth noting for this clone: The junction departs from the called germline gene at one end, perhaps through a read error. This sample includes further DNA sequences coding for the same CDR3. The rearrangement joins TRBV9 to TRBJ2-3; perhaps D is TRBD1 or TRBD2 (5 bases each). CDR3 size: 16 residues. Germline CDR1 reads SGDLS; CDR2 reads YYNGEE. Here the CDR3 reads CASSVSTSRGTDTQYF. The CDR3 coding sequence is TGTGCCAGCAGCGTGTCAACGTCCCGGGGCACGGATACGCAGTATTTT.

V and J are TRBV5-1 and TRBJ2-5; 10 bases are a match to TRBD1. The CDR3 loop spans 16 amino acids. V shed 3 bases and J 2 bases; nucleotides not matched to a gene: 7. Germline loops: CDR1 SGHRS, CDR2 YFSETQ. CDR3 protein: CASSSRDRGPQETQYF. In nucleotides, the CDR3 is TGCGCCAGCAGCTCCCGGGACAGGGGTCCTCAAGAGACCCAGTACTTC.

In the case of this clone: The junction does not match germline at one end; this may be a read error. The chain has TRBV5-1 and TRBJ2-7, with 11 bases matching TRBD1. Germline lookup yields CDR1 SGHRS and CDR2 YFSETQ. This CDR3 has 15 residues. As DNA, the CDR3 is TGCGCCCGCAGCGGGGGACAGGGGGGCTCCTACGAGCAGTACTTC. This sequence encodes CARSGGQGGSYEQYF.

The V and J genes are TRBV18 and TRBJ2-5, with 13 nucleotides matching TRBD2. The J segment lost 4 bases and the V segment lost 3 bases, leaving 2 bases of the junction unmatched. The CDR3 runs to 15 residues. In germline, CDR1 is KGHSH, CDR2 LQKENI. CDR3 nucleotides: TGTGCCAGCTCACCCAGGACTAGCGGGGGAGAGACCCAGTACTTC. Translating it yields CASSPRTSGGETQYF. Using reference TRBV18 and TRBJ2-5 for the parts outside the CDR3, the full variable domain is NAGVMQNPRHLVRRRGQEARLRCSPMKGHSHVYWYRQLPEEGLKFMVYLQKENIIDESGMPKERFSAEFPKEGPSILRIQQVVRGDSAAYFCASSPRTSGGETQYFGPGTRLLVL.

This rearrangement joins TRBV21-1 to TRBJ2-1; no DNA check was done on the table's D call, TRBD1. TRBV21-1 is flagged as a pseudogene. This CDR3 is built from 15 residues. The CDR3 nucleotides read TGTGCCAGCAGCAAAGACCTGGGACAGAACAATGAGCAGTTCTTC. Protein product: CASSKDLGQNNEQFF.

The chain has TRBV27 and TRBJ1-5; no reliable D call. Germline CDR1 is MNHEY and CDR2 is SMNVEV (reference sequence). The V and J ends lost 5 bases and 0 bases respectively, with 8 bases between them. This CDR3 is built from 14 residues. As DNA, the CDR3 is TGTGCCAGCAGTGCCTACACTAGCAATCAGCCCCAGCATTTT. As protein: CASSAYTSNQPQHF.

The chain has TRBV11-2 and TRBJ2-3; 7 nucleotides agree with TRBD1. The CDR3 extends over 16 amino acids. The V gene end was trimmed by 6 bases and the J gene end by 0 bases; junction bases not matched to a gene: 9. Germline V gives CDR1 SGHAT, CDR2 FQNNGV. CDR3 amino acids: CASRRGRGRSTDTQYF. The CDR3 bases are TGTGCCAGCAGACGTGGTAGGGGGCGAAGCACAGATACGCAGTATTTT.

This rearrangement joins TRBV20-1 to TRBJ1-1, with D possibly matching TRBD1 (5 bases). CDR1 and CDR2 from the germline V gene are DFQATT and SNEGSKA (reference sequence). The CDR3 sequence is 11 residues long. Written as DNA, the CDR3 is TGCACCGCGGGGCTGGGCACTGAAGCTTTCTTT. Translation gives CTAGLGTEAFF.

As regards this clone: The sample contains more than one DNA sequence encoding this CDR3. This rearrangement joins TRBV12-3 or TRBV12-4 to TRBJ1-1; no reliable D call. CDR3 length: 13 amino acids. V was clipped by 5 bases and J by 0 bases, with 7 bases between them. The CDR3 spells CASSPGVNTEAFF. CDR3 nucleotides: TGTGCCAGCAGTCCGGGAGTGAACACTGAAGCTTTCTTT.

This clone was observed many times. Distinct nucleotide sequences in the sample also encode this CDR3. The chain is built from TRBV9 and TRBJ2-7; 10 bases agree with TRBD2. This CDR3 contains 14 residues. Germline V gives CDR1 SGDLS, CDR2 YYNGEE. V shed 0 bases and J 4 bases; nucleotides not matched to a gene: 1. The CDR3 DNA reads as TGTGCCAGCAGCGTAGGGACTAGCGGTTACGAGCAGTACTTC. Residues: CASSVGTSGYEQYF.

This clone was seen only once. CDR3 nucleotide sequence: TGTGCCAGCAGCTTAACGGGAGGAGGCACCATATATTTT. Protein product: CASSLTGGGTIYF. V gene TRBV7-3 combines with J gene TRBJ1-3; D not resolved. The length of the CDR3 is 13 residues. CDR1 and CDR2 from the germline V gene are SGHTA and FQGTGA. V gave up 0 bases and J gave up 9 bases, with 9 bases separating them.

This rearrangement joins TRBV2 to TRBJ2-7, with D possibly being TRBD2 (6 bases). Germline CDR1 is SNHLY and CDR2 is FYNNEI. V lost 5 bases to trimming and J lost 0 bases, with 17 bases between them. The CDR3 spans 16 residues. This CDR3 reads CASSYASARSSYEQYF. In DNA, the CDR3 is TGTGCCAGCAGTTATGCTAGCGCCAGGAGCTCCTACGAGCAGTACTTC.

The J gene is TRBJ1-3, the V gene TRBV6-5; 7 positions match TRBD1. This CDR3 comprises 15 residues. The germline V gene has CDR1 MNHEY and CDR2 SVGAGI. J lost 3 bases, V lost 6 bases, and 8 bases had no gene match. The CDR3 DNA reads TGTGCCAGCAGGATGACAGGGTCTAATGGAAACACCATATATTTT. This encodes CASRMTGSNGNTIYF.

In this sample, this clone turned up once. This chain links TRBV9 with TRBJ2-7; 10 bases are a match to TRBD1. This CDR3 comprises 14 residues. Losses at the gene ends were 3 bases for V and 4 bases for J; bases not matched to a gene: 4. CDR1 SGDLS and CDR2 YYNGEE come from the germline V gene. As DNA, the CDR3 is TGTGCCAGCAGCGAGGGACAGGGGATTTACGAGCAGTACTTC. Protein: CASSEGQGIYEQYF. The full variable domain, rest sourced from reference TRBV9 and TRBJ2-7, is DSGVTQTPKHLITATGQRVTLRCSPRSGDLSVYWYQQSLDQGLQFLIQYYNGEERAKGNILERFSAQQFPDLHSELNLSSLELGDSALYFCASSEGQGIYEQYFGPGTRLTVT.

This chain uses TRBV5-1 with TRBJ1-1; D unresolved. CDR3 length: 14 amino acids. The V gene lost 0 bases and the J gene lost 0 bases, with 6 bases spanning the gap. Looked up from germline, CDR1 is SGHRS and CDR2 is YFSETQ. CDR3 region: CASSLGAVNTEAFF. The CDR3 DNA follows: TGCGCCAGCAGCTTGGGGGCGGTGAACACTGAAGCTTTCTTT.

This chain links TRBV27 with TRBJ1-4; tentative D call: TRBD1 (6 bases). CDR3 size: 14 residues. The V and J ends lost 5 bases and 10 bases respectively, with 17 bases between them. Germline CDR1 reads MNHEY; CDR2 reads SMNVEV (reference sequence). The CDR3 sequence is CASSVNREVGKLFF. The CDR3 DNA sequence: TGTGCCAGCAGTGTCAACAGGGAAGTAGGAAAACTGTTTTTT.

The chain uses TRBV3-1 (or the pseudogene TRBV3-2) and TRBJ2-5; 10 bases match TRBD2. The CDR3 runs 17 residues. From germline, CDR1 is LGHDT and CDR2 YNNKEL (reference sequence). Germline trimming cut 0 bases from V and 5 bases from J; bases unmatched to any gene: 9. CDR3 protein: CASSQESTSGTRETQYF. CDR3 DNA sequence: TGTGCCAGCAGCCAAGAAAGTACTAGCGGGACTAGGGAGACCCAGTACTTC.

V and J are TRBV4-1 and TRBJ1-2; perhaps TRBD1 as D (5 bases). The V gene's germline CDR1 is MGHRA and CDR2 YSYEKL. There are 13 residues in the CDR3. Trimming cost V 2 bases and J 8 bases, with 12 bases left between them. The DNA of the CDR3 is TGCGCCAGCAGCCAAACGGGGACTAAGGGCTACACCTTC. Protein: CASSQTGTKGYTF.

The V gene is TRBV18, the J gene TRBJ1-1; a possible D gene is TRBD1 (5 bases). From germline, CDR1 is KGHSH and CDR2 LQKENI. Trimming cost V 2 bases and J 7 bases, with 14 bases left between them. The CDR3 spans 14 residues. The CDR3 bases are TGTGCCAGCTCACCAGTTGATTTCAGGGTTGAAGCTTTCTTT. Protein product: CASSPVDFRVEAFF.

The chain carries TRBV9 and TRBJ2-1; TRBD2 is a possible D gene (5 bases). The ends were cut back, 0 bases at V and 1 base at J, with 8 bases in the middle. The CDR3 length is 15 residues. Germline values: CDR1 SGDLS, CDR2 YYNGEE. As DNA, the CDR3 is TGTGCCAGCAGCGTAGGGACTGATTCCTACAATGAGCAGTTCTTC. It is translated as CASSVGTDSYNEQFF.

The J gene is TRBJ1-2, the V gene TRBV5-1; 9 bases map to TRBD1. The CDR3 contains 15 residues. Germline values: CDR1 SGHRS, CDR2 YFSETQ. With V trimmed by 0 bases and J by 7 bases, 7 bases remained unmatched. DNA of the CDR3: TGCGCCAGCAGCTTGGCGGGACAGGGCGAGTCTGGCTACACCTTC. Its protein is CASSLAGQGESGYTF.